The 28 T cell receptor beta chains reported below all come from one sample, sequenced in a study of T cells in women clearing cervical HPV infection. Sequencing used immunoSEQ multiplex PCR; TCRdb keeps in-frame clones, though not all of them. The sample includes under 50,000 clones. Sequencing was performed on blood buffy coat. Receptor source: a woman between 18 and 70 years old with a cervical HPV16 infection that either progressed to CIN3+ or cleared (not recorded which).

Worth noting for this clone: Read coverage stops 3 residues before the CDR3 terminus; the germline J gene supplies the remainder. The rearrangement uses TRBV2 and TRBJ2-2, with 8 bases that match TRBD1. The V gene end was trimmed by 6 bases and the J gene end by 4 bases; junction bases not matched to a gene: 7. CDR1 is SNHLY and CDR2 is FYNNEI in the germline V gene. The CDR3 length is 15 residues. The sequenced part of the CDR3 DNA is TGTGCCAGCAGAGTTGGACAGGGCCCCACCGGGGAG. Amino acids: CASRVGQGPTGE. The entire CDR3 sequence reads CASRVGQGPTGELFF.

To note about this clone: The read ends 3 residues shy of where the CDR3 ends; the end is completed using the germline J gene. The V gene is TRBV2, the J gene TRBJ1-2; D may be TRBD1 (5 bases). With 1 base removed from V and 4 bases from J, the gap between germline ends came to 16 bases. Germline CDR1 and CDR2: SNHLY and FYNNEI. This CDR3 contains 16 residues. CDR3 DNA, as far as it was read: TGTGCCAGCAGTGAAGTCAGGGAGGCCGCAGGCTATGGC. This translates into CASSEVREAAGYG. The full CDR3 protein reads CASSEVREAAGYGYTF.

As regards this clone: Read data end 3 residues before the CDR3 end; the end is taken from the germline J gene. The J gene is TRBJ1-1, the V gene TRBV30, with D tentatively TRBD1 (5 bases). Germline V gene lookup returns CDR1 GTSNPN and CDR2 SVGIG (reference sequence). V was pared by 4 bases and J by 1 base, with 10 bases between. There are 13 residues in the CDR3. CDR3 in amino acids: CAWKRGRNTEAFF. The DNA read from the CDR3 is TGTGCCTGGAAGAGGGGAAGGAACACTGAA.

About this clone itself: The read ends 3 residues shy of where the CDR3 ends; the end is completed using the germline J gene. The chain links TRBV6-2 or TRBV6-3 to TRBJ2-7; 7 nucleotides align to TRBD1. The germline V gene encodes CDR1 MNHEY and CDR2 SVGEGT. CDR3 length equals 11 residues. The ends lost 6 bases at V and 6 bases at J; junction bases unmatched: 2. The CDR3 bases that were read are TGTGCCAGCAGGACAGGGTCCGAG. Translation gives CASRTGSE. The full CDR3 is CASRTGSEQYF.

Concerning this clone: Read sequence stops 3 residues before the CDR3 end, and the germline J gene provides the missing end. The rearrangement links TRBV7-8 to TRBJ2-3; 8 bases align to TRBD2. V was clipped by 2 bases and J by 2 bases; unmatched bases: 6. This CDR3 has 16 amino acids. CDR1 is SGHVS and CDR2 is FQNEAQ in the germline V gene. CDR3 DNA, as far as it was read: TGTGCCAGCAGCTTATTGGGCGGGAGGCTCACAGATACG. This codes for CASSLLGGRLTDT. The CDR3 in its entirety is CASSLLGGRLTDTQYF.

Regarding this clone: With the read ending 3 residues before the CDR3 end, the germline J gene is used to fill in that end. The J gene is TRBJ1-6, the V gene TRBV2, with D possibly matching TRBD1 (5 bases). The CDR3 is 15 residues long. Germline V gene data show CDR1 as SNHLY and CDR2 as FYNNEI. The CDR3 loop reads CASTRETSYEQALHF. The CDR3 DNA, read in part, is TGTGCCAGCACCCGGGAGACATCTTATGAACAGGCC.

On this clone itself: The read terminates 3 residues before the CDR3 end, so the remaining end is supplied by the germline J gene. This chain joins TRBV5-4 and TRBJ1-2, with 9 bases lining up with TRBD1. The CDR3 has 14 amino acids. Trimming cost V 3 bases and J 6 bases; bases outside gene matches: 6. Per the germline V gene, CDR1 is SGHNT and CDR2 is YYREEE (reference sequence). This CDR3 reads CASSWGTGTDGYTF. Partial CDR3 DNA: TGTGCCAGCAGCTGGGGGACAGGGACCGATGGC.

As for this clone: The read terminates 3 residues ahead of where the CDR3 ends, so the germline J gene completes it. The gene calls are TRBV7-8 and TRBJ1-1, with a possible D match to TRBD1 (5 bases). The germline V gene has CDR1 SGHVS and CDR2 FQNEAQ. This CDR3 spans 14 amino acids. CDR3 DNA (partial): TGTGCCAGCAGCCGATCTAACCAAGGGGTAGGA. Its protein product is CASSRSNQGVG. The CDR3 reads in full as CASSRSNQGVGAFF.

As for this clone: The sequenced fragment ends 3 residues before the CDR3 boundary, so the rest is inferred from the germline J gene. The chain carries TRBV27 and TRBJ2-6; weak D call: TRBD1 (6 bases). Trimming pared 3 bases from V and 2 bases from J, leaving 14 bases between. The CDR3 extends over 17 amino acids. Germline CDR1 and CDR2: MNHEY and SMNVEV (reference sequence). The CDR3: CASSLRLGAPGANVLTF. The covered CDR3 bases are TGTGCCAGCAGTTTGAGGTTGGGGGCGCCTGGGGCCAACGTC. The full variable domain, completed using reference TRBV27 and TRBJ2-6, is EAQVTQNPRYLITVTGKKLTVTCSQNMNHEYMSWYRQDPGLGLRQIYYSMNVEVTDKGDVPEGYKVSRKEKRNFPLILESPSPNQTSLYFCASSLRLGAPGANVLTFGAGSRLTVL.

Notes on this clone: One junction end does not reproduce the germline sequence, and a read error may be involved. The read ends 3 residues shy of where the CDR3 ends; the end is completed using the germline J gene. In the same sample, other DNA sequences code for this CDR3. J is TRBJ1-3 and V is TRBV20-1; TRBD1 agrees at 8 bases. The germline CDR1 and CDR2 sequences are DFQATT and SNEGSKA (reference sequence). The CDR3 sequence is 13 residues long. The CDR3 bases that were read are TGCAGTGCGCTGGACAGGGTTGGAAACACG. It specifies CSALDRVGNT. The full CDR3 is CSALDRVGNTIYF.

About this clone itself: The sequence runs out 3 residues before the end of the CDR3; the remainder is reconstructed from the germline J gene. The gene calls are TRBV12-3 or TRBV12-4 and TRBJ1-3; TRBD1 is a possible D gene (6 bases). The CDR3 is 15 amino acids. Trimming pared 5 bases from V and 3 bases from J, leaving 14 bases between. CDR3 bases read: TGTGCCAGCAGTCGTGGGACAAGCCTTGGAAACACC. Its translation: CASSRGTSLGNT. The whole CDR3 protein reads CASSRGTSLGNTIYF.

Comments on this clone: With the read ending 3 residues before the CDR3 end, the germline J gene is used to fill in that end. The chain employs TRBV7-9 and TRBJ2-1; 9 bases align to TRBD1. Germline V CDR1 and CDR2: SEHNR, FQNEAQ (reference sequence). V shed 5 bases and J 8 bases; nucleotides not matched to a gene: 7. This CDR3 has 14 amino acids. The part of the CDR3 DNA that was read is TGTGCCAGCAGCATTGGGACAGGGATTGATGAG. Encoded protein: CASSIGTGIDE. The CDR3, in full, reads CASSIGTGIDEQFF.

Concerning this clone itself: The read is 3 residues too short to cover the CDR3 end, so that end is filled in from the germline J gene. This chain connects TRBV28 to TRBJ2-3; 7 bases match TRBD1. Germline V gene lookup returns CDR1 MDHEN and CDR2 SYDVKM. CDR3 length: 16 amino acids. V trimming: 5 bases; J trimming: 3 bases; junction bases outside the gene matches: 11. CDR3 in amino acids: CASSPAGGVRTDTQYF. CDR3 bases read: TGTGCCAGCAGTCCGGCAGGGGGAGTTCGAACAGATACG.

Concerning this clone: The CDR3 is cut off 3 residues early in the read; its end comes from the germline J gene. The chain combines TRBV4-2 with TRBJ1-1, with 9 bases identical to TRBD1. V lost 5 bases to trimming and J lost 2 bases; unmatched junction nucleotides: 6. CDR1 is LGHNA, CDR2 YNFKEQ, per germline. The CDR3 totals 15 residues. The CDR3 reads CASSRGQGVNTEAFF. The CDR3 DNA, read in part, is TGTGCCAGCAGCAGGGGACAGGGTGTTAACACTGAA.

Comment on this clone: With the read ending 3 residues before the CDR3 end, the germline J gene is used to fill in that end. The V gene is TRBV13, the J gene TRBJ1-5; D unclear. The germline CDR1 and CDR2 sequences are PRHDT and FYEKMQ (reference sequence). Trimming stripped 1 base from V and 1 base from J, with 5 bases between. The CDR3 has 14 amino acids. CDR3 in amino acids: CASSLDRSNQPQHF. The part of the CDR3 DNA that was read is TGTGCCAGCAGCTTAGACAGAAGCAATCAGCCC.

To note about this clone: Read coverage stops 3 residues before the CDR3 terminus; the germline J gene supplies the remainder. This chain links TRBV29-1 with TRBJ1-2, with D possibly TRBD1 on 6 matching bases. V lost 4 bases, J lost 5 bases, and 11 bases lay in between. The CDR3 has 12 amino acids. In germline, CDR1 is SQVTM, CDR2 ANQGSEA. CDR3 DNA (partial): TGCAGCGTTGTAGGACAGAATTATGGC. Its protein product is CSVVGQNYG. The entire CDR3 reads CSVVGQNYGYTF.

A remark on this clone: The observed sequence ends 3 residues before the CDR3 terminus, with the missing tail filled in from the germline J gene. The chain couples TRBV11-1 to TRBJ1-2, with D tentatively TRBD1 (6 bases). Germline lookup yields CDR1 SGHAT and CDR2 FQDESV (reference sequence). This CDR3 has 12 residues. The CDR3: CASNHPGTGYTF. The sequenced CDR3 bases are TGTGCCAGCAACCACCCCGGGACAGGC.

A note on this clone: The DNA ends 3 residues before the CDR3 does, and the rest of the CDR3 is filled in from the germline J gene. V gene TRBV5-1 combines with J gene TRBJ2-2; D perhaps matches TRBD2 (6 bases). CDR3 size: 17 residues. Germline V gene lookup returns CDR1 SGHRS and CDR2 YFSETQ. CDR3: CASSLSQGGTTNEKLFF. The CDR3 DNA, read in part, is TGCGCCAGCAGCTTATCTCAGGGAGGTACAACTAATGAAAAG. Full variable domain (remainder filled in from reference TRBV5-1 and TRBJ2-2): KAGVTQTPRYLIKTRGQQVTLSCSPISGHRSVSWYQQTPGQGLQFLFEYFSETQRNKGNFPGRFSGRQFSNSRSEMNVSTLELGDSALYLCASSLSQGGTTNEKLFFGEGSRLTVL.

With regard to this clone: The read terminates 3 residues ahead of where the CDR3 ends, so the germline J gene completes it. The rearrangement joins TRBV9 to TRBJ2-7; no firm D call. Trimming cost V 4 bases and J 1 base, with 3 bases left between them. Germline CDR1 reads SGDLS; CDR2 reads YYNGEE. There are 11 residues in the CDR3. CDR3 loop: CASSSSYEQYF. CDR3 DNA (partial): TGTGCCAGCAGCTCTTCCTACGAG. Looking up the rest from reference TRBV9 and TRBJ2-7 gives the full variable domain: DSGVTQTPKHLITATGQRVTLRCSPRSGDLSVYWYQQSLDQGLQFLIQYYNGEERAKGNILERFSAQQFPDLHSELNLSSLELGDSALYFCASSSSYEQYFGPGTRLTVT.

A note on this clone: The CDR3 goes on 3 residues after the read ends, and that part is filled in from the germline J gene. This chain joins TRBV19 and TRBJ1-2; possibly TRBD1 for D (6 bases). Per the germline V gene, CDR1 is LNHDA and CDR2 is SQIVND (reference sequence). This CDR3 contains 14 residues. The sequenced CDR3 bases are TGTGCCAGTAGTACCTCAGGGGCCTCCTACGAC. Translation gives CASSTSGASYD. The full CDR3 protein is CASSTSGASYDYTF.

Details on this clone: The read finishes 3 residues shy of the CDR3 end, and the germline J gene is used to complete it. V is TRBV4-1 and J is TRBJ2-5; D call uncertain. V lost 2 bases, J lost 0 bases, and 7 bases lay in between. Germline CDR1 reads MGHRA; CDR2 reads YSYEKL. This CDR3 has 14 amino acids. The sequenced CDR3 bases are TGCGCCAGCAGCCAAAGGCCGTACCAAGAGACC. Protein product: CASSQRPYQET. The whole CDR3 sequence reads CASSQRPYQETQYF.

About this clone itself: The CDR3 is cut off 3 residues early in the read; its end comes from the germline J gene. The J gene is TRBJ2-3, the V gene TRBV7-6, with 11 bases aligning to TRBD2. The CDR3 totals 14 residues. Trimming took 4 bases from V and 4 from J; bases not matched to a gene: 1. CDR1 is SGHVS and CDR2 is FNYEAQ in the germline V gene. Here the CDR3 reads CASSSLAGADTQYF. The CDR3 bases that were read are TGTGCCAGCAGCTCACTAGCGGGAGCAGATACG.

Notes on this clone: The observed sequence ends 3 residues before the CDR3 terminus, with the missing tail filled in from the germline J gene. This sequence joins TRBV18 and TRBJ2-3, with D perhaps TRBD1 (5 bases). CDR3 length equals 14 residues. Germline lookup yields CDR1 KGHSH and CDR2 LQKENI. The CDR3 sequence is CASSPDSPFETQYF. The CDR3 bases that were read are TGTGCCAGCTCACCCGACAGCCCATTCGAGACG.

This CDR3 is CASSFTGTGRFTGELFF. Incomplete CDR3 DNA: TGTGCCAGCAGCTTCACGGGGACAGGGCGTTTCACCGGGGAG. This chain connects TRBV7-6 to TRBJ2-2; 9 bases map to TRBD1. The observed sequence ends 3 residues before the CDR3 terminus, with the missing tail filled in from the germline J gene. V dropped 3 bases and J dropped 4; count of bases not matched to a gene: 9. In germline, CDR1 is SGHVS, CDR2 FNYEAQ. This CDR3 comprises 17 residues. The full variable domain, in which reference TRBV7-6 and TRBJ2-2 provide the parts outside the CDR3, is GAGVSQSPRYKVTKRGQDVALRCDPISGHVSLYWYRQALGQGPEFLTYFNYEAQQDKSGLPNDRFSAERPEGSISTLTIQRTEQRDSAMYRCASSFTGTGRFTGELFFGEGSRLTVL.

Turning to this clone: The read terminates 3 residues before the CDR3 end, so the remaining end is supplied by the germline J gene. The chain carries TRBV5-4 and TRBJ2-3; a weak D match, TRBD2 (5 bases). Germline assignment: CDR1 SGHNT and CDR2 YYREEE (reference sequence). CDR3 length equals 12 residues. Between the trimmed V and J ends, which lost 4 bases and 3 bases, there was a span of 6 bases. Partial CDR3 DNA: TGTGCCAGCAGCCCGGGGACAGATACG. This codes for CASSPGTDT. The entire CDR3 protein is CASSPGTDTQYF.

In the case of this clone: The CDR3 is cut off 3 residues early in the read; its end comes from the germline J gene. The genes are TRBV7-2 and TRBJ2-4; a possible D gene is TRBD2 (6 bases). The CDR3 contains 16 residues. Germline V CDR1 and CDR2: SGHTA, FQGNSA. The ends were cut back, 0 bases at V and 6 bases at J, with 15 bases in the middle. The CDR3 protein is CASSLASGGGVNIQYF. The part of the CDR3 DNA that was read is TGTGCCAGCAGCTTAGCTAGCGGAGGAGGGGTAAACATT.

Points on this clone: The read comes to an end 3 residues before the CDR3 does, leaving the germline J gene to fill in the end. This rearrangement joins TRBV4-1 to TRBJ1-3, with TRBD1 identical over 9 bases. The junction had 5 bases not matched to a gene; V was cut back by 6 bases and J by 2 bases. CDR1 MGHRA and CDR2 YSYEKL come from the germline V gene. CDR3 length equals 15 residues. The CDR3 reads CASRTGTGTGNTIYF. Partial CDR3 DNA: TGCGCCAGCAGAACCGGGACAGGGACTGGAAACACC.

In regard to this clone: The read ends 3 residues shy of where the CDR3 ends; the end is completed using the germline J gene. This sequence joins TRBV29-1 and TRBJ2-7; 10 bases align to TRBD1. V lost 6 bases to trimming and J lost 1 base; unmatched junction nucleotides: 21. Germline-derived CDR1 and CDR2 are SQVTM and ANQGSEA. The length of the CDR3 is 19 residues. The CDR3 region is CSVGEDRGRDGSRSYEQYF. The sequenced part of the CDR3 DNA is TGCAGCGTCGGGGAAGACAGGGGGCGGGACGGGAGCCGATCCTACGAG.